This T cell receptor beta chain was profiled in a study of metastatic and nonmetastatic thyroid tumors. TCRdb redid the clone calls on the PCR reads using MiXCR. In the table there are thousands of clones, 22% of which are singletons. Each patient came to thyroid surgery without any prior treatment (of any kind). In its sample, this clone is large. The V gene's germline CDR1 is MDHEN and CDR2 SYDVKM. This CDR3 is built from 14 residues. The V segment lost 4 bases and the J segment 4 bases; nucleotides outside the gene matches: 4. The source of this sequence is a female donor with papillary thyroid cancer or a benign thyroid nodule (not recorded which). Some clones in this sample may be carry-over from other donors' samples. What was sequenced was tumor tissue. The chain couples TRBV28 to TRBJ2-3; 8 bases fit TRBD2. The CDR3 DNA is TGTGCCAGCAGTTGGGTCGGGAGGGCAGATACGCAGTATTTT. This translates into CASSWVGRADTQYF.